Below are 20 T cell receptor beta chains sequenced from a single sample in a study of cytomegalovirus exposure and HLA in healthy donors. Primers for the PCR totalled 60 Vbeta and 13 Jbeta. Here immunoSEQ multiplex PCR was the method, and the copy in TCRdb shows in-frame clones only, minus some. The table lists approximately 160,000 clones, around four fifths of them singletons. Material: PBMCs. These receptors were taken from a man aged 45-60 years in good health and CMV-seropositive.

The chain employs TRBV30 and TRBJ2-7; D is unresolved. Germline assignment: CDR1 GTSNPN and CDR2 SVGIG (reference sequence). V was trimmed by 0 bases and J by 3 bases, leaving 15 bases between them. The CDR3 loop spans 15 amino acids. CDR3 sequence: CAWSVRAPLYYEQYF. The DNA of the CDR3 is TGTGCCTGGAGTGTGAGAGCACCCCTATACTACGAGCAGTACTTC.

This sequence joins TRBV18 and TRBJ1-3; D call uncertain. V was cut by 5 bases and J by 4 bases, with 12 bases left in between. Germline V gives CDR1 KGHSH, CDR2 LQKENI. The CDR3 is 14 amino acids. CDR3 sequence reads: CASSYTDNGNTIYF. CDR3 in DNA: TGTGCCAGCTCATATACAGACAACGGAAACACCATATATTTT.

V and J are TRBV7-6 and TRBJ2-5; 7 positions match TRBD1. The DNA matches TRBJ2-7 better at its end, which makes the J call doubtful. Germline values: CDR1 SGHVS, CDR2 FNYEAQ. CDR3 length: 13 residues. For the CDR3, the DNA is TGTGCCAGCAGCGTTGACAGGGCCTACGAGCAGTACTTC. It translates to CASSVDRAYEQYF.

This sequence joins TRBV19 and TRBJ1-1, with TRBD1 as a possible D gene (6 bases). The V gene lost 6 bases and the J gene lost 4 bases, with 12 bases spanning the gap. The CDR3 is 13 amino acids. Germline V gene data show CDR1 as LNHDA and CDR2 as SQIVND (reference sequence). This CDR3 reads CASRVQGSTEAFF. CDR3 nucleotide sequence: TGTGCCAGTAGGGTACAGGGTTCCACTGAAGCTTTCTTT. Full variable domain (outside the CDR3, taken from reference TRBV19 and TRBJ1-1): DGGITQSPKYLFRKEGQNVTLSCEQNLNHDAMYWYRQDPGQGLRLIYYSQIVNDFQKGDIAEGYSVSREKKESFPLTVTSAQKNPTAFYLCASRVQGSTEAFFGQGTRLTVV.

This sequence joins TRBV27 and TRBJ2-1; 9 bases agree with TRBD2. The CDR3 runs 15 residues. CDR1 is MNHEY and CDR2 is SMNVEV in the germline V gene (reference sequence). With V trimmed by 3 bases and J by 4 bases, 4 bases remained unmatched. This CDR3 is CASSFLAGQYNEQFF. CDR3 coding DNA: TGTGCCAGCAGTTTCCTAGCGGGACAATACAATGAGCAGTTCTTC.

The chain couples TRBV6-6 to TRBJ1-4; the D gene is possibly TRBD1 (5 bases). V was cut by 1 base and J by 4 bases, with 10 bases left in between. The germline gives CDR1 MNHNY, CDR2 SVGAGI (reference sequence). The CDR3 extends over 15 amino acids. Here the CDR3 reads CASSYWQGSNEKLFF. DNA for the CDR3: TGTGCCAGCAGTTACTGGCAGGGAAGTAATGAAAAACTGTTTTTT.

This sequence joins TRBV7-9 and TRBJ1-1; 8 bases fit TRBD1. V dropped 4 bases and J dropped 5; count of bases not matched to a gene: 9. Germline V gene lookup returns CDR1 SEHNR and CDR2 FQNEAQ (reference sequence). CDR3 size: 15 residues. The CDR3 reads CASSSGQGGKTEAFF. The CDR3 DNA follows: TGTGCCAGCAGCTCCGGACAGGGTGGAAAGACTGAAGCTTTCTTT.

The rearrangement uses TRBV6-7 and TRBJ1-6; 7 bases are a match to TRBD1. TRBV6-7 is classed as an ORF, of uncertain function. This CDR3 contains 14 residues. V lost 5 bases, J lost 7 bases, and 5 bases stayed unmatched. DNA for the CDR3: TGTGCCAGCAGTGGGGACAGAGAAAATTCACCCCTCCACTTT. Translating it yields CASSGDRENSPLHF.

This clone appeared a few times. The rearrangement uses TRBV6-1 and TRBJ2-1, with TRBD2 identical over 10 bases. The germline CDR1 and CDR2 sequences are MNHNS and SASEGT. Trimming cost V 3 bases and J 8 bases; bases outside gene matches: 7. The CDR3 has 15 amino acids. CDR3 nucleotide sequence: TGTGCCAGCAGTGAGTCCACCGGGACTAGCGATGAGCAGTTCTTC. Amino acid sequence: CASSESTGTSDEQFF.

This chain connects TRBV29-1 to TRBJ1-2, with a weak D call TRBD1 (6 bases). With 8 bases removed from V and 6 bases from J, the gap between germline ends came to 19 bases. This CDR3 contains 13 residues. Germline V gene sequence: CDR1 SQVTM, CDR2 ANQGSEA. CDR3 DNA: TGCAGCCCTCGCACAGGGTTTGGGAATGGCTACACCTTC. This sequence encodes CSPRTGFGNGYTF.

The chain uses TRBV27 and TRBJ1-4, with TRBD1 identical over 8 bases. Trimming removed 5 bases from V and 8 bases from J; junction bases left unmatched: 10. CDR1 is MNHEY, CDR2 SMNVEV, per germline (reference sequence). CDR3 length equals 15 residues. CDR3 region: CASSPPDRVNEKLFF. CDR3 in DNA: TGTGCCAGCAGTCCCCCGGACAGGGTGAACGAAAAACTGTTTTTT.

This chain joins TRBV5-1 and TRBJ2-2, with TRBD2 matching 12 bases. V lost 2 bases to trimming and J lost 2 bases; unmatched junction nucleotides: 1. CDR3 size: 16 residues. Germline values: CDR1 SGHRS, CDR2 YFSETQ. The CDR3 sequence is CASSLLAGGNTGELFF. CDR3 DNA: TGCGCCAGCAGCTTACTAGCGGGGGGTAACACCGGGGAGCTGTTTTTT.

The chain employs TRBV27 and TRBJ1-5, with D possibly being TRBD1 (5 bases). There are 14 residues in the CDR3. Germline V gives CDR1 MNHEY, CDR2 SMNVEV (reference sequence). Trimming removed 5 bases at V and 4 bases at J, with 12 bases between. The CDR3 nucleotides are TGTGCCAGCAGTGCGCGGACAATGAATCAGCCCCAGCATTTT. It is translated as CASSARTMNQPQHF.

The rearrangement links TRBV13 to TRBJ2-2, with D tentatively TRBD1 (5 bases). Germline CDR1 is PRHDT and CDR2 is FYEKMQ (reference sequence). The CDR3 extends over 16 amino acids. Between the trimmed V and J ends, which lost 2 bases and 0 bases, there was a span of 10 bases. The CDR3 protein is CASSLPGIANTGELFF. The CDR3 region has the DNA TGTGCCAGCAGCTTACCAGGGATCGCGAACACCGGGGAGCTGTTTTTT.

This sequence joins TRBV19 and TRBJ2-3; D is possibly TRBD1 (6 bases). V was shortened by 8 bases and J by 6 bases, with 9 bases between the two germline ends. This CDR3 is 11 amino acids long. The germline CDR1 and CDR2 sequences are LNHDA and SQIVND (reference sequence). As DNA, the CDR3 is TGTGCCAGTGGGACACTCGATACGCAGTATTTT. The encoded protein is CASGTLDTQYF.

The rearrangement uses TRBV11-2 and TRBJ1-5, with TRBD1 as a possible D gene (6 bases). Trimming stripped 3 bases from V and 2 bases from J, with 8 bases between. CDR3 length equals 14 residues. Germline V gene data show CDR1 as SGHAT and CDR2 as FQNNGV. CDR3 residues: CASSFSGGNQPQHF. CDR3 DNA: TGTGCCAGCAGCTTTTCAGGGGGCAATCAGCCCCAGCATTTT.

The chain couples TRBV25-1 to TRBJ2-3, with 7 bases identical to TRBD2. The CDR3 extends over 14 amino acids. Germline V gene data show CDR1 as MGHDK and CDR2 as SYGVNS. Germline trimming cut 5 bases from V and 2 bases from J; bases unmatched to any gene: 4. CDR3 nucleotides: TGTGCCAGCAGTCTTACTAGCGCCACAGATACGCAGTATTTT. Translation gives CASSLTSATDTQYF.

V gene TRBV5-1 combines with J gene TRBJ2-1, with 13 bases aligning to TRBD2. The V segment lost 3 bases and the J segment 8 bases; nucleotides outside the gene matches: 8. The germline CDR1 and CDR2 sequences are SGHRS and YFSETQ. The length of the CDR3 is 16 residues. CDR3 sequence reads: CASSSRTSGSSDEQFF. For the CDR3, the DNA is TGCGCCAGCAGCTCGCGGACTAGCGGGAGTTCGGATGAGCAGTTCTTC. Using reference TRBV5-1 and TRBJ2-1 for the parts outside the CDR3, the full variable domain is KAGVTQTPRYLIKTRGQQVTLSCSPISGHRSVSWYQQTPGQGLQFLFEYFSETQRNKGNFPGRFSGRQFSNSRSEMNVSTLELGDSALYLCASSSRTSGSSDEQFFGPGTRLTVL.

The J gene is TRBJ1-1, the V gene TRBV9; TRBD1 matches at 8 bases. V shed 0 bases and J 2 bases; nucleotides not matched to a gene: 6. The CDR3 has 16 amino acids. CDR1 and CDR2 (germline): SGDLS, YYNGEE. CDR3 in amino acids: CASSVGQGLVNTEAFF. The CDR3 bases are TGTGCCAGCAGCGTAGGACAGGGGTTGGTTAACACTGAAGCTTTCTTT.

V is TRBV4-2 and J is TRBJ2-7; 7 nucleotides match TRBD2. This CDR3 has 17 residues. J lost 2 bases, V lost 2 bases, and 12 bases had no gene match. CDR1 and CDR2 (germline): LGHNA, YNFKEQ. The CDR3 sequence is CASSQTTGTSAPYEQYF. The CDR3 nucleotides are TGTGCCAGCAGCCAAACAACCGGAACTAGCGCGCCCTACGAGCAGTACTTC.